Presented here are 27 T cell receptor beta chains from one specimen sequenced in a study of CXCR3-negative and CXCR3-positive naive CD8 T cells. TRB cDNA was prepared as libraries by UMI-labeled 5' RACE. TCRdb re-called the 5' RACE reads and catalogs CDR3 proteins one per entry, DNA excluded. The sample's table shows some 130,000 distinct CDR3 sequences. Sequenced material: naive CXCR3- CD8+ T cells from blood. As for subset: CD45RO-CCR7+CD27+CD95- naive CD8+ T cells lacking CXCR3 (TNR3-). The receptors were gathered from a human donor in good health. Some clones in this sample may be carry-over from other donors' samples.

This sequence joins TRBV2 and TRBJ2-2; TCRdb names TRBD2, which stays unverified in the absence of DNA. Germline CDR1 SNHLY, CDR2 FYNNEI. CDR3 length: 14 amino acids. This CDR3 is CASRQRQNTGELFF.

The V call is TRBV7-9, the J call TRBJ2-7; lacking DNA, the TRBD1 call made by TCRdb goes unchecked. Per the germline V gene, CDR1 is SEHNR and CDR2 is FQNEAQ (reference sequence). The CDR3 runs 15 residues. This CDR3 is CASSLGTGSLHEQYF.

The rearrangement joins TRBV6-1 to TRBJ2-1; without DNA, the TCRdb call of TRBD1 cannot be checked. In germline, CDR1 is MNHNS, CDR2 SASEGT. The CDR3 covers 13 residues. The CDR3 loop reads CASSYRGRGEQFF.

J is TRBJ2-7 and V is TRBV11-2; the TCRdb call, TRBD2, lacks DNA for checking. The CDR3 contains 14 residues. Germline CDR1 SGHAT, CDR2 FQNNGV. The CDR3 reads CASSLSGIQYEQYF.

The chain links TRBV11-2 to TRBJ2-1; TCRdb lists TRBD1, though no DNA is available to test this call. Per the germline V gene, CDR1 is SGHAT and CDR2 is FQNNGV. This CDR3 is 18 amino acids long. The CDR3 is CASSLDFGRGLAYNEQFF.

The chain uses TRBV29-1 and TRBJ1-2; with no DNA, the TCRdb D assignment of TRBD1 cannot be verified. CDR1 is SQVTM, CDR2 ANQGSEA, per germline. CDR3 size: 15 residues. The CDR3 is CSVEGRGTGVSGYTF.

The genes are TRBV29-1 and TRBJ1-1; without DNA, the TCRdb call of TRBD1 cannot be checked. CDR1 SQVTM and CDR2 ANQGSEA come from the germline V gene. CDR3 size: 13 residues. CDR3 residues: CSVKPPGQVEAFF. The full variable domain, in which reference TRBV29-1 and TRBJ1-1 provide the parts outside the CDR3, is SAVISQKPSRDICQRGTSLTIQCQVDSQVTMMFWYRQQPGQSLTLIATANQGSEATYESGFVIDKFPISRPNLTFSTLTVSNMSPEDSSIYLCSVKPPGQVEAFFGQGTRLTVV.

The chain employs TRBV10-3 and TRBJ1-5. The germline V gene has CDR1 ENHRY and CDR2 SYGVKD. The CDR3 length is 15 residues. The CDR3: CAISDFAQGNQPQHF.

The chain combines TRBV28 with TRBJ2-1; TCRdb gives TRBD1 as the D gene, but with no DNA this cannot be confirmed. The germline V gene has CDR1 MDHEN and CDR2 SYDVKM. The CDR3 spans 16 residues. The CDR3 region is CASRAPMRYSYNEQFF.

This chain uses TRBV29-1 with TRBJ2-1; TCRdb calls TRBD2, which cannot be checked without DNA. The CDR3 extends over 14 amino acids. Germline V gene data show CDR1 as SQVTM and CDR2 as ANQGSEA. Here the CDR3 reads CSVGGTSGSNEQFF.

This sequence joins TRBV29-1 and TRBJ2-3. Per the germline V gene, CDR1 is SQVTM and CDR2 is ANQGSEA. The CDR3 is 14 residues long. This CDR3 is CSFVPIRDTDTQYF.

This chain connects TRBV4-1 to TRBJ2-1. This CDR3 is built from 16 residues. Germline CDR1 is MGHRA and CDR2 is YSYEKL. CDR3 loop: CASSQEVGVGYNEQFF.

V usage is TRBV6-2 or TRBV6-3 and J usage is TRBJ2-1; TCRdb's D gene call, TRBD1, goes unchecked for lack of DNA. CDR3 length equals 16 residues. Germline CDR1 reads MNHEY; CDR2 reads SVGEGT. Here the CDR3 reads CASRYQRGPAYNEQFF.

The V and J genes are TRBV21-1 and TRBJ2-7; the TRBD2 assignment by TCRdb is unverifiable without DNA. TRBV21-1 is a pseudogene. The CDR3 has 14 residues. The CDR3 protein is CASSIRPVGGEQYF.

V gene TRBV9 combines with J gene TRBJ2-7; absent DNA, TCRdb's TRBD1 call cannot be checked. This CDR3 is built from 14 residues. Per germline, CDR1 SGDLS and CDR2 YYNGEE. CDR3: CASSVDRGPGEQYF.

The chain uses TRBV29-1 and TRBJ1-5; TCRdb proposes TRBD1, but this gene call is untestable without DNA. In germline, CDR1 is SQVTM, CDR2 ANQGSEA. The CDR3 is 13 residues long. The CDR3 sequence is CSVLSGAGRPQHF.

The rearrangement links TRBV20-1 to TRBJ1-1; TCRdb proposes TRBD1, but this gene call is untestable without DNA. The CDR3 spans 12 residues. Germline V gene data show CDR1 as DFQATT and CDR2 as SNEGSKA (reference sequence). The chain's CDR3 is CSAPQGITEAFF.

V and J are TRBV29-1 and TRBJ2-2; TCRdb's assignment of TRBD1 cannot be checked, as there is no DNA. The V gene's germline CDR1 is SQVTM and CDR2 ANQGSEA. The CDR3 covers 15 residues. CDR3 loop: CSVEKGRGATGELFF.

The CDR3 loop is CASSFGTSAFSYNEQFF. The rearrangement links TRBV28 to TRBJ2-1; checking the TCRdb D call of TRBD2 is not possible without DNA. The CDR3 length is 17 residues. CDR1 and CDR2 (germline): MDHEN, SYDVKM.

The V and J genes are TRBV20-1 and TRBJ2-5. Germline V gene lookup returns CDR1 DFQATT and CDR2 SNEGSKA (reference sequence). This CDR3 spans 13 amino acids. The CDR3 reads CSASSYRQETQYF.

The chain combines TRBV4-3 with TRBJ2-7. The CDR3 is 14 amino acids. Germline values: CDR1 LGHNA, CDR2 YSLEER. The CDR3 loop reads CASSQVYTTYEQYF.

The chain combines TRBV5-1 with TRBJ2-5; lacking DNA, the TRBD2 call made by TCRdb goes unchecked. Germline V CDR1 and CDR2: SGHRS, YFSETQ. The CDR3 spans 16 residues. The chain's CDR3 is CASSLELAGNQETQYF.

This sequence joins TRBV14 and TRBJ2-6; TCRdb reports TRBD1, a call that lacks DNA to check it against. CDR1 SGHDN and CDR2 FVKESK come from the germline V gene. CDR3 length equals 16 residues. CDR3 sequence reads: CASSQGQAYGANVLTF.

The genes are TRBV7-8 and TRBJ2-6; the D call from TCRdb, TRBD2, cannot be confirmed without DNA. The CDR3 is made up of 19 amino acids. Germline V gives CDR1 SGHVS, CDR2 FQNEAQ. The CDR3 here is CASSFVLVEGFSGANVLTF.

The chain employs TRBV4-3 and TRBJ2-1; TCRdb lists TRBD2, though no DNA is available to test this call. CDR3 length: 16 residues. Germline lookup yields CDR1 LGHNA and CDR2 YSLEER. The CDR3 sequence: CASSQGLASSLIEQFF.

The J gene is TRBJ2-5, the V gene TRBV24-1; checking the TCRdb D call of TRBD1 is not possible without DNA. Germline CDR1 reads KGHDR; CDR2 reads SFDVKD. This CDR3 contains 16 residues. CDR3 amino acids: CATSDLGANREETQYF.

The V gene is TRBV7-7, the J gene TRBJ2-5; TCRdb selects TRBD1, and the lack of DNA leaves this call unchecked. CDR3 size: 15 residues. Germline values: CDR1 SSHAT, CDR2 FNYEAQ (reference sequence). The CDR3 sequence is CASSPRTGGRETQYF.